The next 8 T cell receptor beta chains were all read from a single sample in a study of T-cell memory formation after mild COVID-19. TCRdb redid the calling of the 5' RACE reads with MiXCR, one entry per CDR3 protein. The sample yields under 400,000 distinct CDR3 sequences, 25% to 30% seen once. Sequencing input: PBMCs or a T cell subset sorted from them (not recorded which). Receptors originate from an adult woman who had mild COVID-19 (a few samples of this study predate the infection). Cell type and time point are not known.

This sequence joins TRBV5-1 and TRBJ2-1; 8 positions agree with TRBD1. This CDR3 comprises 14 residues. The V and J ends lost 2 bases and 8 bases, in that order; junction bases with no gene match: 6. The germline gives CDR1 SGHRS, CDR2 YFSETQ. This CDR3 reads CASSFQGARDEQFF. The CDR3 DNA follows: TGCGCCAGCAGCTTCCAGGGGGCTCGCGATGAGCAGTTCTTC.

The CDR3 is CASSDSGLAGQYF. CDR3 bases: TGTGCCAGCAGTGATTCGGGACTAGCCGGACAGTATTTT. The chain joins TRBV25-1 to TRBJ2-3, with 9 bases identical to TRBD2. The trim removed 3 bases at V and 12 bases at J, leaving 7 bases unmatched. The CDR3 loop spans 13 amino acids. Germline V lookup: CDR1 MGHDK, CDR2 SYGVNS.

The chain uses TRBV18 and TRBJ2-5; 7 bases align to TRBD1. This CDR3 comprises 16 residues. V lost 6 bases to trimming and J lost 1 base; unmatched junction nucleotides: 11. Germline V CDR1 and CDR2: KGHSH, LQKENI. In DNA, the CDR3 is TGTGCCAGCTCCTACTTGGTGGGGACAGTCCAAGAGACCCAGTACTTC. This codes for CASSYLVGTVQETQYF.

The chain employs TRBV15 and TRBJ2-1; 10 bases match TRBD2. The V and J ends lost 1 base and 9 bases, in that order; junction bases with no gene match: 9. The CDR3 extends over 16 amino acids. Germline V gene sequence: CDR1 LNHNV, CDR2 YYDKDF (reference sequence). This CDR3 is CATSRATSGKSTEQFF. DNA for the CDR3: TGTGCCACCAGCAGAGCCACTAGCGGGAAGTCCACTGAGCAGTTCTTC.

J is TRBJ2-3 and V is TRBV5-6; TRBD1 might be the D (5 bases). The V gene lost 4 bases and the J gene lost 5 bases, with 14 bases spanning the gap. CDR3 length equals 14 residues. Germline V lookup: CDR1 SGHDT, CDR2 YYEEEE. The CDR3 region is CASSPLGPKDTQYF. Written as DNA, the CDR3 is TGTGCCAGCAGCCCTCTGGGGCCGAAAGATACGCAGTATTTT. Variable domain in full (rest from reference TRBV5-6 and TRBJ2-3): DAGVTQSPTHLIKTRGQQVTLRCSPKSGHDTVSWYQQALGQGPQFIFQYYEEEERQRGNFPDRFSGHQFPNYSSELNVNALLLGDSALYLCASSPLGPKDTQYFGPGTRLTVL.

This clonotype has just a few counts. This chain joins TRBV20-1 and TRBJ1-4; D uncertain. V was shortened by 0 bases and J by 16 bases, with 12 bases between the two germline ends. This CDR3 spans 11 amino acids. The germline CDR1 and CDR2 sequences are DFQATT and SNEGSKA (reference sequence). As DNA, the CDR3 is TGCAGTGCTAGAGATCTGCAAAATCCGTTTTTT. It encodes CSARDLQNPFF.

This clonotype was counted a few times. The chain employs TRBV25-1 and TRBJ2-1; 7 bases line up with TRBD2. The CDR3 length is 16 residues. CDR1 and CDR2 (germline): MGHDK, SYGVNS. The junction had 13 bases not matched to a gene; V was cut back by 6 bases and J by 5 bases. CDR3 loop: CASSSGREKNNNEQFF. In nucleotides, the CDR3 is TGTGCCAGCAGCTCTGGGCGGGAGAAGAACAACAATGAGCAGTTCTTC.

This clonotype was detected only a few times. This chain uses TRBV7-8 with TRBJ2-1; 9 nucleotides agree with TRBD2. With 5 bases clipped from V and 0 bases from J, the junction kept 14 bases outside the gene matches. The germline gives CDR1 SGHVS, CDR2 FQNEAQ. This CDR3 is 19 amino acids long. The CDR3 DNA sequence: TGTGCCAGCAGCCATAGTAGCGGGGGCCATTGGGTCTCCTACAATGAGCAGTTCTTC. Translated: CASSHSSGGHWVSYNEQFF.